The entry below describes one T cell receptor (beta chain). What it binds is not known. This entry comes from a study of shared clonotypes between healthy human individuals. Whole-study findings and limits: Since donors were few, the genetic and exposure-history diversity represented was limited.

The assay was immunoSEQ multiplex PCR, and TCRdb's table has in-frame clones only and misses some. The profile shows roughly 2.2 million clones, around 90% of them singletons. The source of this sequence is a man younger than 30 in good health. Some clones in this sample may be carry-over from other donors' samples. Sequenced: naive CD4+ T cells from PBMCs. Documented subset: CD45RA+ positively selected.

The CDR3, as DNA: TGTGCCAGCAGCTTAGTAACGCTAGCGGGAGGCAATGAGCAGTTCTTC. This sequence encodes CASSLVTLAGGNEQFF. The J gene is TRBJ2-1, the V gene TRBV7-2, with 11 bases lining up with TRBD2. The V segment lost 1 base and the J segment 6 bases; nucleotides outside the gene matches: 5. The CDR3 is 16 amino acids. Germline CDR1 reads SGHTA; CDR2 reads FQGNSA.